The following is a T cell receptor (beta chain) sequence with its context. The sample originates from a study of blood T cell repertoires in COVID-19. Study information: There were acute and convalescent COVID-19 samples, and they came from the United States, Italy and Spain.

Germline values: CDR1 KGHSY, CDR2 FQNENV. The V end was cut by 4 bases, the J end by 0 bases, with 11 bases between. CDR3 size: 15 residues. Original processing notes: Estimates of nucleated cell counts were drawn from the amplification of reference gene primers. Only in-frame clones appear in the TCRdb table, and some are missing; sequencing was by immunoSEQ multiplex PCR. V, J and clone size reflect that table, while D and trimming were determined from the DNA. The data show fewer than 250,000 clones, with around 85% seen just once and about an eighth held by the top ten. This clonotype originated in a woman between 50 and 59 years old with acute or convalescent COVID-19. The chain uses TRBV16 and TRBJ2-3; a possible D gene is TRBD1 (6 bases). The sequenced sample consisted of peripheral blood. The CDR3 DNA follows: TGTGCCAGCAGCCGCGCAGGGGTGAGCACAGATACGCAGTATTTT. It yields the protein CASSRAGVSTDTQYF.